The rows below give T cell receptor beta chains drawn from one sample of a study of chemoradiotherapy in HPV16-positive cancers. Libraries were prepared by immunoSEQ multiplex PCR; TCRdb keeps only in-frame clonotypes and omits some of them. In the table there are 36,000 or so clones, roughly 75% of which are singletons. Sample: blood, taken from a patient who underwent chemoradiotherapy. Receptors originate from a human donor with HPV-associated anogenital cancer. Both conserved end residues are part of each CDR3. A D gene is named only where the DNA matches it firmly. Clone size is stated in some rows and not others, as once, few, many or a class when expanded.

- TRBJ2-3 - TRBV19 TGTGCCAGTAGTACCTACACAGATACGCAGTATTTT CASSTYTDTQYF
- TRBJ1-2 - TRBV9 TGTGCCAGCAGCGTAGCCGGGATGGATGGCTACACCTTC CASSVAGMDGYTF
- TRBJ1-2 - TRBV10-3 TGTGCCATCAGTGACGAGGGGTTTAGGGACTATGGCTACACCTTC CAISDEGFRDYGYTF
few TRBJ1-2 - TRBV7-8 TGTGCCAGCAGCTTCGAGTTCCGGCGCGGGGGCTATGGCTACACCTTC CASSFEFRRGGYGYTF
- TRBJ2-6 - TRBV6-6 TGTGCCAGCAGTTCCAAGGTTGGGTCTGGGGCCAACGTCCTGACTTTC CASSSKVGSGANVLTF
- TRBJ2-3 - TRBV30 TGTGCCTGGATTCAAAGGTTGGGGGCAGATACGCAGTATTTT CAWIQRLGADTQYF
once TRBJ2-5 TRBD2 TRBV11-2 TGTGCCAGCAGCTTAGAACCTAGCGGGGTTCAAGAGACCCAGTACTTC CASSLEPSGVQETQYF
- TRBJ2-3 - TRBV7-3 TGTGCCAGCAGTGTCAACGGAGATACGCAGTATTTT CASSVNGDTQYF
few TRBJ2-1 TRBD2 TRBV10-3 TGTGCCATCAGTGATTCGGGCGGGGGGCAAAATGAGCAGTTCTTC CAISDSGGGQNEQFF
once TRBJ2-3 - TRBV19 TGTGCCAGTAGCTCGGGGGCAAGCACAGATACGCAGTATTTT CASSSGASTDTQYF
- TRBJ2-5 TRBD2 TRBV7-2 TGTGCCAGCAGCTTTCGTAGCGGGGGGATGGCGACCCAGTACTTC CASSFRSGGMATQYF
- TRBJ2-3 TRBD2 TRBV30 TGTGCCTGGAACGGGGGGAGCACAGATACGCAGTATTTT CAWNGGSTDTQYF
- TRBJ2-2 TRBD1 TRBV27 TGTGCCAGCAGACCGGGACAGAGCACCGGGGAGCTGTTTTTT CASRPGQSTGELFF
- TRBJ2-5 TRBD2 TRBV19 TGTGCCAGTAGTCCACGACTAGCGGGGTCAGAGACCCAGTACTTC CASSPRLAGSETQYF
once TRBJ2-6 TRBD1 TRBV5-1 TGCGCCAGCAGCTTGGAAGGGGGCGGTGGGGCCAACGTCCTGACTTTC CASSLEGGGGANVLTF
few TRBJ1-5 - TRBV29-1 TGCAGCGTTGCAGACGGCGTGGTCGGCAATCAGCCCCAGCATTTT CSVADGVVGNQPQHF
- TRBJ1-2 - TRBV14 TGTGCCAGCAGCCAAGAGACAGGAAACTATGGCTACACCTTC CASSQETGNYGYTF
few TRBJ1-5 - TRBV10-1 TGCGCCAGCAGTGAAGCCACGAATCAGCCCCAGCATTTT CASSEATNQPQHF
few TRBJ2-7 TRBD1 TRBV9 TGTGCCAGCAGCAGTGGACAGGGGCGAACCTACGAGCAGTACTTC CASSSGQGRTYEQYF
- TRBJ2-7 - TRBV29-1 TGCAGCGTTGTGGACAGACTCCTTCGCGACGAGCAGTACTTC CSVVDRLLRDEQYF
- TRBJ1-1 - TRBV19 TGTGCCAGTAGTACTCCCCATAACAGCAACACTGAAGCTTTCTTT CASSTPHNSNTEAFF
few TRBJ1-5 - TRBV9 TGTGCCAGCAGCGTAGACGGGGAGCAGCCCCAGCATTTT CASSVDGEQPQHF
- TRBJ1-6 - TRBV6-1 TGTGCCAGCAGTGAGACAGGTCCCACCATGACCCTCCACTTT CASSETGPTMTLHF
- TRBJ1-6 - TRBV5-4 TGTGCCAGCAGACTAGAAATGGGCTCCTATAATTCACCCCTCCACTTT CASRLEMGSYNSPLHF
- TRBJ1-2 - TRBV5-1 TGCGCCAGCACTTCACAACAGGGAACCTATGGCTACACCTTC CASTSQQGTYGYTF
- TRBJ1-1 - TRBV6-5 TGTGCCAGCAGTTACTCCGGGCGGCAGAACACTGAAGCTTTCTTT CASSYSGRQNTEAFF
- TRBJ1-1 - TRBV28 TGTGCCAGCAGTTTGGGGGGGGTAAGCACTGAAGCTTTCTTT CASSLGGVSTEAFF
- TRBJ2-1 TRBD2 TRBV2 TGTGCCAGCAGGGGGACTACAAACGACAATGAGCAGTTCTTC CASRGTTNDNEQFF
- TRBJ1-3 - TRBV7-9 TGTGCCAGCAGCTTACGAGGAGGAAACACCATATATTTT CASSLRGGNTIYF
- TRBJ2-1 - TRBV25-1 TGTGCCAGCAGCTTCCGTACCAGTAAGACCTACAATGAGCAGTTCTTC CASSFRTSKTYNEQFF
few TRBJ2-1 - TRBV11-1 TGTGCCAGCAGCCTCCGGGACATCGACAATGAGCAGTTCTTC CASSLRDIDNEQFF
- TRBJ2-2 - TRBV2 TGTGCCAGCAGCCTGGGTACCGGGGAGCTGTTTTTT CASSLGTGELFF
- TRBJ2-5 - TRBV2 TGTGCCAGCCGACCGCTAGCGGAGACCCAGTACTTC CASRPLAETQYF
- TRBJ2-7 - TRBV30 TGTGCCTGGATGGGGGCGAGCTACGAGCAGTACTTC CAWMGASYEQYF
- TRBJ1-1 - TRBV25-1 TGTGCCAGCAGTGAAGAGGGGGGTCGTAACACTGAAGCTTTCTTT CASSEEGGRNTEAFF
- TRBJ1-4 - TRBV4-1 TGCGCCAGCAGCCAAGTTGATATGGGTTGGACTAATGAAAAACTGTTTTTT CASSQVDMGWTNEKLFF
- TRBJ2-6 - TRBV11-2 TGTGCCAGCAGCTTAATCCTCTCTGGGGCCAACGTCCTGACTTTC CASSLILSGANVLTF
- TRBJ2-5 TRBD1 TRBV6-6 TGTGCCAGCAGAGGACAGGGGATGGGAGAGACCCAGTACTTC CASRGQGMGETQYF
- TRBJ2-2 TRBD1 TRBV27 TGTGCCAGCAATCGGGGACAGATCATTAACACCGGGGAGCTGTTTTTT CASNRGQIINTGELFF
- TRBJ2-7 TRBD2 TRBV7-9 TGTGCCAGCAGCTTAGCAGGGGGACTAGCGGGGGCCTACGAGCAGTACTTC CASSLAGGLAGAYEQYF
- TRBJ2-3 TRBD2 TRBV19 TGTGCCAGTAGTATTCAGCGGGGGGGAACAGATACGCAGTATTTT CASSIQRGGTDTQYF
- TRBJ1-1 - TRBV11-1 TGTGCCAGCACCGCGACTTGGTCCCTGAACACTGAAGCTTTCTTT CASTATWSLNTEAFF
once TRBJ2-5 TRBD2 TRBV29-1 TGCAGCGTTGAGAGGACTAGCGGGGTCCAAGAGACCCAGTACTTC CSVERTSGVQETQYF
- TRBJ2-1 TRBD2 TRBV5-1 TGCGCCAGCAGCTTCCCGGCTAGCGGGGGGGCAGAGTTCTACAATGAGCAGTTCTTC CASSFPASGGAEFYNEQFF
- TRBJ2-4 TRBD2 TRBV7-2 TGTGCCAGCAGCGCAAGCGGGGGGCGTAACATTCAGTACTTC CASSASGGRNIQYF
- TRBJ2-2 TRBD1 TRBV6-1 TGTGCCAGCAAGCTGGACAGGGGCACCGGGGAGCTGTTTTTT CASKLDRGTGELFF
- TRBJ2-1 - TRBV7-3 TGTGCCAGCAGCCCGCTTCCCCGGGGGCCCAACAATGAGCAGTTCTTC CASSPLPRGPNNEQFF
- TRBJ2-3 - TRBV14 TGTGCCAGCAGCCAAGATAGGGCGGGGGCCCCTTATGATACGCAGTATTTT CASSQDRAGAPYDTQYF
few TRBJ1-6 TRBD1 TRBV19 TGTGCCAGTAGTATGACAGGGGGCTACTCACCCCTCCACTTT CASSMTGGYSPLHF
- TRBJ1-3 - TRBV18 TGTGCCAGCTCACCCCTACGGGGTGTTGGAAACACCATATATTTT CASSPLRGVGNTIYF
- TRBJ2-2 - TRBV27 TGTGCCAGCAGTATACGAACCTTGAACACCGGGGAGCTGTTTTTT CASSIRTLNTGELFF
- TRBJ2-5 - TRBV19 TGTGCCAGTAGGGGTAGGGGCGGTATCCAAGAGACCCAGTACTTC CASRGRGGIQETQYF